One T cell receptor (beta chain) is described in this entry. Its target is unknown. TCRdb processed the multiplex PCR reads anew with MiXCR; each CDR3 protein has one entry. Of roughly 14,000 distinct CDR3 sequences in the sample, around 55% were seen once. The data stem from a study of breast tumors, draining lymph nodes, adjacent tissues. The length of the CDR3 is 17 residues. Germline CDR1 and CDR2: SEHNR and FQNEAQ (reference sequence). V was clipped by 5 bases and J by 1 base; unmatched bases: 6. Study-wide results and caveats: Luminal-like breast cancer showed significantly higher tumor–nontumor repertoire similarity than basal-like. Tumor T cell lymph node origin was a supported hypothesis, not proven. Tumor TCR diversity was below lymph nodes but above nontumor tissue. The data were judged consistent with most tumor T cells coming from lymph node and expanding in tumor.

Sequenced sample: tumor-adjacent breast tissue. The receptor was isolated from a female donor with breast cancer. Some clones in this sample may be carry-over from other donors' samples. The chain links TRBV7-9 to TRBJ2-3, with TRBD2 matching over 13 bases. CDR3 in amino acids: CASSPTGLAGGTDTQYF. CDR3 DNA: TGTGCCAGCAGCCCCACTGGACTAGCGGGGGGCACAGATACGCAGTATTTT.